This is a list of T cell receptor beta chains from one sample in a study of cytomegalovirus exposure and HLA in healthy donors. The assay was immunoSEQ multiplex PCR, and TCRdb's table has in-frame clones only and misses some. Found here are more than 50,000 clones, about 93% of them singletons; the top ten hold under 3%. Sequencing was carried out using PBMCs. These receptors were obtained from a man aged 18 to 30 in good health and CMV-seronegative. Each CDR3 is given with its conserved first and last residue. Fields, in order: D gene, V gene, clone size, J gene, CDR3 DNA, CDR3 protein. A D gene is named only where the DNA matches it firmly. Size tells how often a clone was seen (once, few, many) or the class of an expanded clone, and some rows leave it out.

NA	TRBV6-1	NA	TRBJ2-1	TGTGCCAGCAGTGAGGTTACAGGGCATGAGCAGTTCTTC	CASSEVTGHEQFF
NA	TRBV6-1	NA	TRBJ2-3	TGTGCCAGCGCGGGTCCCACAGATACGCAGTATTTT	CASAGPTDTQYF
NA	TRBV27	NA	TRBJ1-2	TGTGCCAGCAGTCCATTCGCCCCGGGGAACTATGGCTACACCTTC	CASSPFAPGNYGYTF
TRBD2	TRBV5-1	NA	TRBJ2-3	TGCGCCAGCAGCTTAAGAGGCGGGAGGGACACAGATACGCAGTATTTT	CASSLRGGRDTDTQYF
NA	TRBV30	NA	TRBJ1-1	TGTGCCTCAACAGGGCCTTTGAACACTGAAGCTTTCTTT	CASTGPLNTEAFF
NA	TRBV5-6	NA	TRBJ2-3	TGTGCCAGCAGCTATAACCGGGACAAGAGCACAGATACGCAGTATTTT	CASSYNRDKSTDTQYF
NA	TRBV30	once	TRBJ1-1	TGTGCCTCTAGATTGGTGGTGGACACTGAAGCTTTCTTT	CASRLVVDTEAFF
TRBD1	TRBV9	NA	TRBJ1-3	TGTGCCAGCAGCGTAGCGGACAGGGGCTCTGGAAACACCATATATTTT	CASSVADRGSGNTIYF
NA	TRBV5-1	NA	TRBJ2-1	TGCGCCAGCAGCCCCGCAACAGGGGAGGCGGATGAGCAGTTCTTC	CASSPATGEADEQFF
NA	TRBV28	NA	TRBJ2-2	TGTGCCAGCAGTTCCGCGGGCGTAGACACCGGGGAGCTGTTTTTT	CASSSAGVDTGELFF
TRBD1	TRBV7-2	NA	TRBJ1-1	TGTGCCAGCAGCGATCTCTCCAGGGGGACCGCTGAAGCTTTCTTT	CASSDLSRGTAEAFF
TRBD1	TRBV15	NA	TRBJ2-7	TGTGCCACCAGCAGAGAACAGGGGTCCTCCTACGAGCAGTACTTC	CATSREQGSSYEQYF
TRBD2	TRBV7-2	NA	TRBJ2-3	TGTGCCAGCAGCTTACTTAGCGGGAGGCTCAACACAGATACGCAGTATTTT	CASSLLSGRLNTDTQYF
NA	TRBV15	NA	TRBJ2-2	TGTGCCACCAGCAGAGATTGGGGGGCCGGGGAGCTGTTTTTT	CATSRDWGAGELFF
TRBD2	TRBV5-1	NA	TRBJ2-5	TGCGCCAGCAGCTTAGGGACTAGCGCCATTCAAGAGACCCAGTACTTC	CASSLGTSAIQETQYF
NA	TRBV30	NA	TRBJ2-2	TGTGCCTGGAGTATGGTCAGCGGGGAGCTGTTTTTT	CAWSMVSGELFF
TRBD1	TRBV6-5	NA	TRBJ2-2	TGTGCCAGCAGTTATAGGGGACAGGGGACCACCGGGGAGCTGTTTTTT	CASSYRGQGTTGELFF
TRBD2	TRBV6-1	NA	TRBJ2-7	TGTGCCAGCAGTGAAGAAAGTGGTTCGGGGACTAGCGTTTACTTC	CASSEESGSGTSVYF
TRBD1	TRBV11-2	NA	TRBJ2-7	TGTGCCAGCAGCCTACAGGGGTCCGAGCAGTACTTC	CASSLQGSEQYF
TRBD1	TRBV6-6	NA	TRBJ2-7	TGTGCCAGCAGTAAAACCCCGGGACAGGGGGCTAGCGAGCAGTACTTC	CASSKTPGQGASEQYF
NA	TRBV4-1	once	TRBJ1-2	TGCGCCAGCAGCCAAGATCCAGAGGCAGGGAGGGACGGCTACACCTTC	CASSQDPEAGRDGYTF
NA	TRBV7-9	NA	TRBJ1-4	TGTGCCAGCAGCTTATCCCAGGCCTTTGCAACTAATGAAAAACTGTTTTTT	CASSLSQAFATNEKLFF
NA	TRBV6-5	NA	TRBJ2-2	TGTGCCAGCAGTTACCGGAATGGGCCCGGGGAGCTGTTTTTT	CASSYRNGPGELFF
NA	TRBV6-5	NA	TRBJ1-1	TGTGCCAGCAGACAGTCTCTGAACACTGAAGCTTTCTTT	CASRQSLNTEAFF
NA	TRBV10-3	NA	TRBJ2-5	TGTGCCATCAGTGCGGGGAAGGAAGAGACCCAGTACTTC	CAISAGKEETQYF
NA	TRBV11-3	NA	TRBJ2-7	TGTGCCAGCAGCTTAATGGCAGCCGGGGTTCGCGAGCAGTACTTC	CASSLMAAGVREQYF
TRBD1	TRBV10-3	NA	TRBJ2-1	TGTGCCATCAGTGAGGGGACAGACAATGAGCAGTTCTTC	CAISEGTDNEQFF
NA	TRBV19	once	TRBJ1-3	TGTGCCAGTACCCGGGACATCAGCTCTGGAAACACCATATATTTT	CASTRDISSGNTIYF
TRBD2	TRBV5-4	NA	TRBJ2-1	TGTGCCAGCAGCCCCAGCGGGGACGGTATTTACAATGAGCAGTTCTTC	CASSPSGDGIYNEQFF
TRBD1	TRBV27	NA	TRBJ1-2	TGTGCCAGCAGTTTGACAGGGGGCGACACCTATGGCTACACCTTC	CASSLTGGDTYGYTF
NA	TRBV11-3	NA	TRBJ2-3	TGTGCCAGCAGCTTAGTCGGCTCGCGGGATACGCAGTATTTT	CASSLVGSRDTQYF
NA	TRBV7-2	NA	TRBJ2-2	TGTGCCAGCACAGGGGCGAACACCGGGGAGCTGTTTTTT	CASTGANTGELFF
TRBD1	TRBV7-9	NA	TRBJ2-7	TGTGCCAGCAGCCCCCGGGACAGGGTATACGAGCAGTACTTC	CASSPRDRVYEQYF
NA	TRBV7-6	NA	TRBJ2-3	TGTGCCAGCAGCCAGACCGACATGAGCACAGATACGCAGTATTTT	CASSQTDMSTDTQYF
TRBD1	TRBV28	NA	TRBJ2-1	TGTGCCAGCAGTTCCCGGGACAGGCGGTTATCCTACAATGAGCAGTTCTTC	CASSSRDRRLSYNEQFF
NA	TRBV5-1	NA	TRBJ2-3	TGCGCCAGCAGCGGAGGGACAGATAATACGCAGTATTTT	CASSGGTDNTQYF
NA	TRBV7-9	NA	TRBJ2-1	TGTGCCAGCAGCATGCTAGGGGGCAATGAGCAGTTCTTC	CASSMLGGNEQFF
TRBD1	TRBV6-1	once	TRBJ2-2	TGTGCCAGCAAACCGGGACAGGTCACCGGGGAGCTGTTTTTT	CASKPGQVTGELFF
TRBD1	TRBV19	NA	TRBJ2-7	TGTGCCAGCTCCGGGACAGGGGGAAACGAGCAGTACTTC	CASSGTGGNEQYF
TRBD1	TRBV5-1	NA	TRBJ2-5	TGCGCCAGCAGCATGAGGACAGGCCCTCTGGAGACCCAGTACTTC	CASSMRTGPLETQYF
TRBD2	TRBV7-2	NA	TRBJ2-7	TGTGCCAGCAGCTTCGGGACTAGCGGGTTCTACGAGCAGTACTTC	CASSFGTSGFYEQYF
NA	TRBV2	NA	TRBJ2-1	TGTGCCAGCAGTGAGGAGTTCAGTAGTTTGAATGAGCAGTTCTTC	CASSEEFSSLNEQFF
NA	TRBV27	NA	TRBJ1-1	TGTGCCAGCAGTTTAAAAGGCGAGGGGGTGAACACTGAAGCTTTCTTT	CASSLKGEGVNTEAFF
TRBD1	TRBV18	NA	TRBJ1-1	TGTGCCAGCTCACCGGACAGGGCATATGAAGCTTTCTTT	CASSPDRAYEAFF
TRBD1	TRBV5-3	NA	TRBJ1-5	TGTGCCAGAAGCGCACCGGGACAGGGGGTTGATCAGCCCCAGCATTTT	CARSAPGQGVDQPQHF
TRBD2	TRBV18	NA	TRBJ2-7	TGTGCCAGCTCAGGGGGTTCTAGCGGGACCTCCGATACTCAGTACTTC	CASSGGSSGTSDTQYF
NA	TRBV27	once	TRBJ2-7	TGTGCCAGCAGTTTATACCCGGGGGTCAACTACGAGCAGTACTTC	CASSLYPGVNYEQYF
TRBD2	TRBV30	few	TRBJ2-1	TGTGCCTGGAGTAGGGGATATAGCGGGAGGGCCTACAATGAGCAGTTCTTC	CAWSRGYSGRAYNEQFF
NA	TRBV7-2	NA	TRBJ1-1	TGTGCCAGCAGCTTAGTCGCAGGGGCCACTGAAGCTTTCTTT	CASSLVAGATEAFF
TRBD1	TRBV6-1	NA	TRBJ1-1	TGTGCCAGCAGTGGGGACAGCTCAGAAGCTTTCTTT	CASSGDSSEAFF
NA	TRBV6-1	once	TRBJ1-5	TGTGCCAGCAGTGAATCGTCAGATCAGCCCCAGCATTTT	CASSESSDQPQHF
TRBD2	TRBV2	NA	TRBJ2-5	TGTGCCAGCAGGCCGGGGACTAGTACCCCTGGGGGGACCCAGTACTTC	CASRPGTSTPGGTQYF
NA	TRBV6-6	NA	TRBJ2-7	TGTGCCAGCCTAAAAGGCGGCAGCTCCTACGAGCAGTACTTC	CASLKGGSSYEQYF
TRBD2	TRBV15	NA	TRBJ2-2	TGTGCCACCAGCAGAGACGGGACTACCTACACCGGGGAGCTGTTTTTT	CATSRDGTTYTGELFF
NA	TRBV19	NA	TRBJ2-1	TGTGCCAGTAGTATTCTAGGGTTAGCGGCTAGATACAATGAGCAGTTCTTC	CASSILGLAARYNEQFF